A selection of T cell receptor beta chains follows, all from one sample in a study of T-cell memory formation after mild COVID-19. TCRdb re-called the 5' RACE reads through MiXCR, storing one row per CDR3 protein. Here the sample spans some 210,000 distinct CDR3 sequences, around 26% being singletons. The sequencing sample was made of PBMCs or a T cell subset sorted from them (not recorded which). The source is an adult woman who had mild COVID-19 (a few samples of this study predate the infection). Cell type and time point are not known. Each CDR3 is given with its conserved first and last residue. Each record gives: V gene, D gene, J gene, clone size, CDR3 protein, CDR3 DNA. A D gene is named only where the DNA matches it firmly. Clone sizes are given selectively: once, few, many, or a class where the clone is expanded.

V gene: TRBV19
D gene: NA
J gene: TRBJ1-6
clone size: NA
CDR3 protein: CASTLRGTYNSPLHF
CDR3 DNA: TGTGCCAGTACATTAAGGGGTACCTATAATTCACCCCTCCACTTT

V gene: TRBV24-1
D gene: NA
J gene: TRBJ2-1
clone size: NA
CDR3 protein: CATSDPGTGGPGEQFF
CDR3 DNA: TGTGCCACCAGTGACCCTGGGACTGGGGGCCCAGGAGAGCAGTTCTTC

V gene: TRBV4-1
D gene: NA
J gene: TRBJ1-1
clone size: few
CDR3 protein: CASSQDRGDTEAFF
CDR3 DNA: TGCGCCAGCAGCCAAGATCGGGGGGACACTGAAGCTTTCTTT

V gene: TRBV9
D gene: NA
J gene: TRBJ1-1
clone size: NA
CDR3 protein: CASSVATGGNTEAFF
CDR3 DNA: TGTGCCAGCAGCGTAGCTACGGGCGGGAACACTGAAGCTTTCTTT

V gene: TRBV9
D gene: TRBD2
J gene: TRBJ2-1
clone size: NA
CDR3 protein: CASSGGRSSGQYNEQFF
CDR3 DNA: TGTGCCAGCAGCGGCGGGCGGTCTAGCGGTCAATACAATGAGCAGTTCTTC

V gene: TRBV2
D gene: NA
J gene: TRBJ1-1
clone size: few
CDR3 protein: CASKEQGSSEAFF
CDR3 DNA: TGTGCCAGCAAGGAGCAGGGTTCTTCTGAAGCTTTCTTT

V gene: TRBV5-1
D gene: NA
J gene: TRBJ1-1
clone size: NA
CDR3 protein: CASTPGGDANTEAFF
CDR3 DNA: TGCGCCAGCACCCCCGGGGGAGATGCGAACACTGAAGCTTTCTTT

V gene: TRBV21-1
D gene: NA
J gene: TRBJ2-3
clone size: NA
CDR3 protein: CASVTDTQYF
CDR3 DNA: TGTGCCAGCGTGACAGATACGCAGTATTTT

V gene: TRBV7-9
D gene: NA
J gene: TRBJ2-7
clone size: NA
CDR3 protein: CASRAPGPSYEQYF
CDR3 DNA: TGTGCCAGCAGGGCACCGGGGCCCTCCTACGAGCAGTACTTC

V gene: TRBV5-6
D gene: TRBD2
J gene: TRBJ2-5
clone size: many
CDR3 protein: CASSLDLAGEETQYF
CDR3 DNA: TGTGCCAGCAGCTTGGATCTAGCGGGGGAAGAGACCCAGTACTTC

V gene: TRBV12-5
D gene: TRBD1
J gene: TRBJ2-4
clone size: NA
CDR3 protein: CASALPGDRDVLNIQYF
CDR3 DNA: TGTGCTAGTGCCTTACCCGGGGACAGGGATGTGTTGAACATTCAGTACTTC

V gene: TRBV24-1
D gene: NA
J gene: TRBJ1-2
clone size: few
CDR3 protein: CATSDLGNYGYTF
CDR3 DNA: TGTGCCACCAGTGATTTGGGAAACTATGGCTACACCTTC

V gene: TRBV15
D gene: NA
J gene: TRBJ1-1
clone size: few
CDR3 protein: CATSKGGMNTEAFF
CDR3 DNA: TGTGCCACCAGCAAGGGGGGTATGAACACTGAAGCTTTCTTT

V gene: TRBV4-2
D gene: NA
J gene: TRBJ2-3
clone size: few
CDR3 protein: CASSPRGADTQYF
CDR3 DNA: TGTGCCAGCAGCCCCCGAGGAGCAGATACGCAGTATTTT

V gene: TRBV24-1
D gene: TRBD2
J gene: TRBJ2-7
clone size: few
CDR3 protein: CATSGEGPSSYEQYF
CDR3 DNA: TGTGCCACCAGCGGGGAGGGCCCGAGCTCCTACGAGCAGTACTTC

V gene: TRBV5-6
D gene: NA
J gene: TRBJ2-1
clone size: NA
CDR3 protein: CASSLGLGYNEQFF
CDR3 DNA: TGTGCCAGCAGCTTGGGGCTAGGTTACAATGAGCAGTTCTTC

V gene: TRBV3-1
D gene: NA
J gene: TRBJ2-2
clone size: NA
CDR3 protein: CASSQAGSNTGELFF
CDR3 DNA: TGTGCCAGCAGCCAAGCGGGGTCGAACACCGGGGAGCTGTTTTTT

V gene: TRBV15
D gene: TRBD2
J gene: TRBJ2-3
clone size: NA
CDR3 protein: CATSRDRTSGDADTQYF
CDR3 DNA: TGTGCCACCAGCAGAGATAGGACTAGCGGGGATGCAGATACGCAGTATTTT

V gene: TRBV12-3/TRBV12-4
D gene: NA
J gene: TRBJ2-3
clone size: NA
CDR3 protein: CASSDGGTDTQYF
CDR3 DNA: TGTGCCAGCAGTGACGGTGGCACAGATACGCAGTATTTT

V gene: TRBV20-1
D gene: NA
J gene: TRBJ1-1
clone size: few
CDR3 protein: CSASNWGNTEAFF
CDR3 DNA: TGCAGTGCCAGTAATTGGGGGAACACTGAAGCTTTCTTT

V gene: TRBV20-1
D gene: TRBD2
J gene: TRBJ2-3
clone size: NA
CDR3 protein: CSARTLAGSSTDTQYF
CDR3 DNA: TGCAGTGCTAGAACCCTAGCGGGATCTAGCACAGATACGCAGTATTTT

V gene: TRBV7-6
D gene: NA
J gene: TRBJ1-2
clone size: few
CDR3 protein: CASSLGWGGNYGYTF
CDR3 DNA: TGTGCCAGCAGCTTAGGGTGGGGAGGAAACTATGGCTACACCTTC

V gene: TRBV5-6
D gene: TRBD1
J gene: TRBJ2-7
clone size: NA
CDR3 protein: CASSTGDEQYF
CDR3 DNA: TGTGCCAGCAGTACAGGGGACGAGCAGTACTTC

V gene: TRBV9
D gene: NA
J gene: TRBJ2-7
clone size: NA
CDR3 protein: CASSVGVSFDEQYF
CDR3 DNA: TGTGCCAGCAGCGTAGGTGTTAGTTTCGACGAGCAGTACTTC

V gene: TRBV2
D gene: TRBD1
J gene: TRBJ2-1
clone size: few
CDR3 protein: CASSGQGGSYNEQFF
CDR3 DNA: TGTGCCAGCAGTGGACAGGGGGGCTCCTACAATGAGCAGTTCTTC

V gene: TRBV6-2/TRBV6-3
D gene: TRBD1
J gene: TRBJ2-5
clone size: NA
CDR3 protein: CASTYRQGQETQYF
CDR3 DNA: TGTGCCAGCACCTATCGACAGGGGCAAGAGACCCAGTACTTC

V gene: TRBV27
D gene: NA
J gene: TRBJ2-1
clone size: NA
CDR3 protein: CASSSVGEGAYNEQFF
CDR3 DNA: TGTGCCAGCAGTTCAGTGGGAGAAGGGGCCTACAATGAGCAGTTCTTC

V gene: TRBV11-3
D gene: NA
J gene: TRBJ2-7
clone size: NA
CDR3 protein: CASSPARGAYEQYF
CDR3 DNA: TGTGCCAGCAGCCCCGCGCGGGGCGCCTACGAGCAGTACTTC

V gene: TRBV30
D gene: TRBD2
J gene: TRBJ2-3
clone size: NA
CDR3 protein: CAWSEASGSTDTQYF
CDR3 DNA: TGTGCCTGGAGTGAGGCTAGCGGGAGCACAGATACGCAGTATTTT

V gene: TRBV5-1
D gene: NA
J gene: TRBJ2-3
clone size: few
CDR3 protein: CASSLTRPTDTQYF
CDR3 DNA: TGCGCCAGCAGCCTGACTAGACCCACAGATACGCAGTATTTT

V gene: TRBV6-6
D gene: NA
J gene: TRBJ2-3
clone size: few
CDR3 protein: CASSKLGGDTDTQYF
CDR3 DNA: TGTGCCAGCAGTAAGCTAGGGGGAGACACAGATACGCAGTATTTT

V gene: TRBV15
D gene: NA
J gene: TRBJ2-7
clone size: NA
CDR3 protein: CATSPLGGAAYEQYF
CDR3 DNA: TGTGCCACCAGCCCTCTCGGCGGGGCAGCCTACGAGCAGTACTTC

V gene: TRBV5-1
D gene: TRBD2
J gene: TRBJ2-7
clone size: NA
CDR3 protein: CASKWREGPYEQYF
CDR3 DNA: TGCGCCAGCAAGTGGCGGGAGGGCCCCTACGAGCAGTACTTC

V gene: TRBV7-9
D gene: NA
J gene: TRBJ2-7
clone size: NA
CDR3 protein: CASSLVLGRAYEQYF
CDR3 DNA: TGTGCCAGCAGCTTAGTTTTGGGCAGAGCCTACGAGCAGTACTTC

V gene: TRBV12-3/TRBV12-4
D gene: NA
J gene: TRBJ2-1
clone size: NA
CDR3 protein: CASSFTTATYNEQFF
CDR3 DNA: TGTGCCAGCAGTTTTACGACAGCCACCTACAATGAGCAGTTCTTC

V gene: TRBV9
D gene: TRBD2
J gene: TRBJ2-1
clone size: NA
CDR3 protein: CASSATGTSRGYNEQFF
CDR3 DNA: TGTGCCAGCAGCGCAACCGGGACTAGCCGGGGGTACAATGAGCAGTTCTTC

V gene: TRBV15
D gene: NA
J gene: TRBJ1-5
clone size: once
CDR3 protein: CATDGGSNQPQHF
CDR3 DNA: TGTGCCACCGATGGGGGGAGCAATCAGCCCCAGCATTTT

V gene: TRBV6-6
D gene: NA
J gene: TRBJ1-4
clone size: NA
CDR3 protein: CASSPRTAEKLFF
CDR3 DNA: TGTGCCAGCAGCCCCAGGACAGCTGAAAAACTGTTTTTT

V gene: TRBV20-1
D gene: NA
J gene: TRBJ2-7
clone size: NA
CDR3 protein: CSAQIAAGEQYF
CDR3 DNA: TGCAGTGCACAAATAGCGGCAGGAGAGCAGTACTTC

V gene: TRBV30
D gene: TRBD1
J gene: TRBJ2-7
clone size: few
CDR3 protein: CAWGDSSYEQYF
CDR3 DNA: TGTGCCTGGGGGGACAGCTCCTACGAGCAGTACTTC

V gene: TRBV4-1
D gene: NA
J gene: TRBJ1-5
clone size: NA
CDR3 protein: CASSAGSKNNQPQHF
CDR3 DNA: TGCGCCAGCAGCGCCGGCAGTAAGAACAATCAGCCCCAGCATTTT

V gene: TRBV9
D gene: NA
J gene: TRBJ2-3
clone size: NA
CDR3 protein: CASSVEGLRRTDTQYF
CDR3 DNA: TGTGCCAGCAGCGTAGAGGGTCTCCGACGCACAGATACGCAGTATTTT

V gene: TRBV12-3/TRBV12-4
D gene: TRBD2
J gene: TRBJ2-1
clone size: NA
CDR3 protein: CASSLGDREGGEQFF
CDR3 DNA: TGTGCCAGCAGTTTAGGAGATCGGGAGGGCGGTGAGCAGTTCTTC

V gene: TRBV5-1
D gene: NA
J gene: TRBJ2-1
clone size: NA
CDR3 protein: CASRPGTAKGNNEQFF
CDR3 DNA: TGCGCCAGCAGGCCGGGGACGGCGAAGGGAAACAATGAGCAGTTCTTC

V gene: TRBV20-1
D gene: NA
J gene: TRBJ2-7
clone size: few
CDR3 protein: CSATGFRFYEQYF
CDR3 DNA: TGCAGTGCTACTGGGTTTCGGTTCTACGAGCAGTACTTC

V gene: TRBV12-3/TRBV12-4
D gene: NA
J gene: TRBJ2-1
clone size: NA
CDR3 protein: CASSLGLGNNEQFF
CDR3 DNA: TGTGCCAGCAGTTTGGGGCTAGGGAACAATGAGCAGTTCTTC

V gene: TRBV7-3
D gene: TRBD1
J gene: TRBJ1-3
clone size: NA
CDR3 protein: CASSPTGGWGTIYF
CDR3 DNA: TGTGCCAGCAGCCCGACAGGGGGCTGGGGCACCATATATTTT